Below, 3 T cell receptor beta chains from the same sample are listed, as sequenced in a study of PD-L1 blockade in urothelial cancer. Profiling relied on immunoSEQ multiplex PCR, and the TCRdb table lists in-frame clones only, not all of them. The repertoire has approximately 48,000 clones, 79% of them found once; the top ten carry roughly a tenth. The time point denotes: pretreatment peripheral blood. The sample here was PBMCs, taken around atezolizumab (anti-PD-L1) treatment. The receptors here all came from a man aged 65-85 years with urothelial cancer.

The chain has TRBV2 and TRBJ1-2, with 7 bases identical to TRBD1. Germline V gene lookup returns CDR1 SNHLY and CDR2 FYNNEI. The CDR3 length is 14 residues. Trimming took 5 bases from V and 8 from J; bases not matched to a gene: 11. The CDR3 region is CASSYRGIGYGYTF. The CDR3 DNA is TGTGCCAGCAGTTACAGGGGTATCGGCTACGGCTACACCTTC. The whole variable domain, filled in from reference TRBV2 and TRBJ1-2, reads EPEVTQTPSHQVTQMGQEVILRCVPISNHLYFYWYRQILGQKVEFLVSFYNNEISEKSEIFDDQFSVERPDGSNFTLKIRSTKLEDSAMYFCASSYRGIGYGYTFGSGTRLTVV.

This chain uses TRBV19 with TRBJ2-2, with 9 bases aligning to TRBD2. The CDR3 is made up of 15 amino acids. Looked up from germline, CDR1 is LNHDA and CDR2 is SQIVND (reference sequence). V was pared by 7 bases and J by 6 bases, with 9 bases of the junction left unmatched. The CDR3 nucleotides are TGTGCCAGTACCTACGGGGCGGGAGGGGCCGGGGAGCTGTTTTTT. Translating gives CASTYGAGGAGELFF. Using reference TRBV19 and TRBJ2-2 for the parts outside the CDR3, the full variable domain is DGGITQSPKYLFRKEGQNVTLSCEQNLNHDAMYWYRQDPGQGLRLIYYSQIVNDFQKGDIAEGYSVSREKKESFPLTVTSAQKNPTAFYLCASTYGAGGAGELFFGEGSRLTVL.

The chain joins TRBV11-3 to TRBJ1-1, with D possibly being TRBD1 (6 bases). From germline, CDR1 is SGHNT and CDR2 YENEEA. This CDR3 region has 13 residues. V was cut by 5 bases and J by 1 base, with 8 bases left in between. CDR3 nucleotides: TGTGCCAGCAGCCCGGGACAGAACACTGAAGCTTTCTTT. This gives the protein CASSPGQNTEAFF.